This passage covers 21 T cell receptor beta chains from one sample sequenced in a study of T-cell memory formation after mild COVID-19. One entry per CDR3 protein results from TCRdb running MiXCR on the 5' RACE reads. The sample holds about half a million distinct CDR3 sequences, roughly 18% seen once. The specimen sequenced was PBMCs or a T cell subset sorted from them (not recorded which). These receptors originate from an adult woman who had mild COVID-19 (a few samples of this study predate the infection). Cell type and time point are not known.

In this sample, this clonotype turned up many times. The chain recombines TRBV4-3 with TRBJ2-2, with 8 bases aligning to TRBD2. This CDR3 has 17 amino acids. CDR1 LGHNA and CDR2 YSLEER come from the germline V gene. The V and J ends lost 0 bases and 1 base, in that order; junction bases with no gene match: 4. In nucleotides, the CDR3 is TGCGCCAGCAGCCAAGAGGCTAGCGGGTTGAACACCGGGGAGCTGTTTTTT. Translated, it gives CASSQEASGLNTGELFF.

This clonotype appeared many times. The chain is built from TRBV5-1 and TRBJ1-2; D not certain. Deletions cut 0 bases from V and 6 bases from J, with 15 bases between. Germline CDR1 SGHRS, CDR2 YFSETQ. This CDR3 contains 15 residues. CDR3 region: CASSLVKGSTHGYTF. CDR3 in DNA: TGCGCCAGCAGCTTGGTCAAAGGGTCAACTCATGGCTACACCTTC.

The V gene is TRBV4-1, the J gene TRBJ2-7; 11 bases map to TRBD1. Germline CDR1 and CDR2: MGHRA and YSYEKL. V shed 1 base, J shed 3 bases, and the junction held 2 bases outside the gene matches. The CDR3 loop spans 15 amino acids. Here the CDR3 reads CASSQGGTGGYEQYF. The CDR3 DNA reads TGCGCCAGCAGCCAAGGTGGGACAGGGGGCTACGAGCAGTACTTC.

The rearrangement joins TRBV5-4 to TRBJ2-2; TRBD1 matches at 8 bases. From germline, CDR1 is SGHNT and CDR2 YYREEE (reference sequence). V lost 2 bases and J lost 7; bases outside the gene matches: 7. The CDR3 totals 15 residues. CDR3 sequence reads: CASSFKQGAVGELFF. In DNA, the CDR3 is TGTGCCAGCAGCTTTAAGCAGGGGGCCGTCGGGGAGCTGTTTTTT.

This chain joins TRBV12-3 or TRBV12-4 and TRBJ1-4; possibly TRBD1 for D (6 bases). CDR3 length: 14 residues. V was shortened by 3 bases and J by 6 bases, with 11 bases between the two germline ends. The CDR3 nucleotides are TGTGCCAGCAGTTTTAAGGGGGGAGATGAAAAACTGTTTTTT. It specifies CASSFKGGDEKLFF.

The chain is built from TRBV4-3 and TRBJ2-7, with 8 bases that match TRBD2. Germline-derived CDR1 and CDR2 are LGHNA and YSLEER. The V segment lost 1 base and the J segment 0 bases; nucleotides outside the gene matches: 5. The CDR3 loop spans 16 amino acids. CDR3 in amino acids: CASSQVPSGSSYEQYF. CDR3 in DNA: TGCGCCAGCAGCCAAGTTCCTAGCGGGTCCTCCTACGAGCAGTACTTC.

This clonotype was counted only a few times. This chain connects TRBV6-5 to TRBJ1-1; tentatively, D is TRBD1 (5 bases). Trimming took 0 bases from V and 5 from J, leaving 16 bases between them. This CDR3 is 16 amino acids long. The germline V gene has CDR1 MNHEY and CDR2 SVGAGI. CDR3 bases: TGTGCCAGCAGTTACTCGATTGGGACCGCGTTTACTGAAGCTTTCTTT. It yields the protein CASSYSIGTAFTEAFF.

This clonotype was seen many times. The chain's CDR3 is CATSDGQGATPYEQYF. CDR3 DNA sequence: TGTGCCACCAGTGATGGACAGGGGGCTACACCCTACGAGCAGTACTTC. This rearrangement joins TRBV24-1 to TRBJ2-7; 11 bases are a match to TRBD1. The CDR3 length is 16 residues. Germline CDR1 and CDR2: KGHDR and SFDVKD. V lost 3 bases, J lost 2 bases, and 5 bases stayed unmatched.

CDR3 nucleotides: TGCGCCAGCAGCTTGATCCTAGTAGGCCACAATGAGCAGTTCTTC. Translating it yields CASSLILVGHNEQFF. The chain carries TRBV5-1 and TRBJ2-1; D uncertain. V lost 1 base to trimming and J lost 5 bases, with 13 bases between them. Germline lookup yields CDR1 SGHRS and CDR2 YFSETQ. The CDR3 spans 15 residues.

V gene TRBV7-8 combines with J gene TRBJ2-3, with D possibly TRBD2 on 6 matching bases. Per germline, CDR1 SGHVS and CDR2 FQNEAQ. Trimming took off 4 bases at V and 2 bases at J, with 13 bases between the two ends. This CDR3 has 15 residues. The CDR3 nucleotides are TGTGCCAGCAGCTCTCTAGCGACACTCACAGATACGCAGTATTTT. Residues: CASSSLATLTDTQYF. Using reference TRBV7-8 and TRBJ2-3 for the parts outside the CDR3, the full variable domain is GAGVSQSPRYKVAKRGQDVALRCDPISGHVSLFWYQQALGQGPEFLTYFQNEAQLDKSGLPSDRFFAERPEGSVSTLKIQRTQQEDSAVYLCASSSLATLTDTQYFGPGTRLTVL.

In this sample, this clonotype turned up a few times. J is TRBJ2-1 and V is TRBV21-1; TRBD1 is taken as the D call from the table, unchecked against the DNA. TRBV21-1 is shown as a pseudogene. This CDR3 is built from 18 residues. The CDR3 here is CASSTTAGGYLSYNEQFF. CDR3 nucleotide sequence: TGTGCCAGCAGCACCACGGCAGGGGGCTACCTCTCCTACAATGAGCAGTTCTTC.

The rearrangement uses TRBV20-1 and TRBJ2-2, with D perhaps matching TRBD1 (5 bases). Germline assignment: CDR1 DFQATT and CDR2 SNEGSKA (reference sequence). Between the trimmed V and J ends, which lost 7 bases and 4 bases, there was a span of 22 bases. The CDR3 contains 16 residues. CDR3 amino acids: CSEQDFRLGSTGELFF. The CDR3 region has the DNA TGCAGTGAACAGGATTTCCGACTGGGTAGCACCGGGGAGCTGTTTTTT.

The V gene is TRBV20-1, the J gene TRBJ2-1; TRBD1 agrees at 10 bases. V trimming: 6 bases; J trimming: 4 bases; junction bases outside the gene matches: 3. Looked up from germline, CDR1 is DFQATT and CDR2 is SNEGSKA (reference sequence). The CDR3 sequence is 13 residues long. The CDR3 region has the DNA TGCAGTGCCCCGGGACAGGGGTACAATGAGCAGTTCTTC. It encodes CSAPGQGYNEQFF.

The gene calls are TRBV9 and TRBJ2-5, with no clear D. V was clipped by 7 bases and J by 2 bases, with 18 bases between them. The CDR3 is made up of 15 amino acids. The V gene's germline CDR1 is SGDLS and CDR2 YYNGEE. In DNA form, the CDR3 reads TGTGCCAGCTCCCAGTTCCCAGCCAAGCAAGAGACCCAGTACTTC. This gives the protein CASSQFPAKQETQYF. Complete variable domain (other parts from reference TRBV9 and TRBJ2-5): DSGVTQTPKHLITATGQRVTLRCSPRSGDLSVYWYQQSLDQGLQFLIQYYNGEERAKGNILERFSAQQFPDLHSELNLSSLELGDSALYFCASSQFPAKQETQYFGPGTRLLVL.

The chain links TRBV6-5 to TRBJ2-5; 8 bases agree with TRBD1. V shed 8 bases, J shed 5 bases, and the junction held 13 bases outside the gene matches. The germline CDR1 and CDR2 sequences are MNHEY and SVGAGI. The CDR3 covers 15 residues. The DNA for the CDR3 is TGTGCCAGCGGGGGACGGACAGGGAGGTTCGAGACCCAGTACTTC. This codes for CASGGRTGRFETQYF.

This chain connects TRBV6-2 or TRBV6-3 to TRBJ2-4; TRBD2 agrees at 9 bases. Germline V lookup: CDR1 MNHEY, CDR2 SVGEGT. The J segment lost 13 bases and the V segment lost 2 bases, leaving 12 bases of the junction unmatched. This CDR3 has 15 residues. CDR3 amino acids: CASSYPPHSSGVQYF. The CDR3 DNA reads TGTGCCAGCAGTTACCCACCCCACTCTAGCGGGGTACAGTACTTC.

The CDR3 sequence: CASREGSGNTIYF. The CDR3 DNA reads TGTGCCAGCCGAGAGGGCTCTGGAAACACCATATATTTT. The rearrangement links TRBV2 to TRBJ1-3; D is ambiguous. The V end was cut by 8 bases, the J end by 0 bases, with 8 bases between. There are 13 residues in the CDR3. Germline V gives CDR1 SNHLY, CDR2 FYNNEI.

The CDR3, as DNA: TGTGCCAGCAGAGAGTTCCGGGACAGGGGAATAACCGGGGAGCTGTTTTTT. It codes for CASREFRDRGITGELFF. V is TRBV2 and J is TRBJ2-2, with TRBD1 matching 10 bases. The CDR3 is 17 residues long. With V trimmed by 6 bases and J by 5 bases, 12 bases remained unmatched. The V gene's germline CDR1 is SNHLY and CDR2 FYNNEI.

This clonotype has a handful of counts. J is TRBJ2-3 and V is TRBV7-9; possibly TRBD2 for D (5 bases). The germline CDR1 and CDR2 sequences are SEHNR and FQNEAQ (reference sequence). This CDR3 is 17 amino acids long. V gave up 5 bases and J gave up 2 bases, with 20 bases separating them. CDR3 sequence: CASSPPNDGLHTDTQYF. DNA of the CDR3: TGTGCCAGCAGCCCACCAAATGACGGACTCCACACAGATACGCAGTATTTT.

The chain joins TRBV20-1 to TRBJ1-2; 9 bases agree with TRBD1. CDR1 is DFQATT, CDR2 SNEGSKA, per germline (reference sequence). This CDR3 has 14 residues. V was clipped by 8 bases and J by 2 bases; unmatched bases: 9. The CDR3 is CSRALQGANYGYTF. In DNA form, the CDR3 reads TGCAGTCGCGCATTACAGGGGGCCAACTATGGCTACACCTTC.

This clonotype has more than one count but fewer than ten. The genes are TRBV15 and TRBJ1-2, with D maybe TRBD1 (5 bases). The germline V and J ends were trimmed by 3 bases and 7 bases, with 15 bases remaining between them. This CDR3 has 14 residues. Per germline, CDR1 LNHNV and CDR2 YYDKDF (reference sequence). CDR3 residues: CATSREFRAVGYTF. The CDR3 region has the DNA TGTGCCACCAGCAGGGAATTCAGGGCGGTTGGCTACACCTTC.